This T cell receptor beta chain originates from a study of a mutant IDH1 vaccine in newly diagnosed glioma (dated by TCRdb to about 2021). About the full investigation: Across visits V03 through V10, patients got a total of eight vaccinations, given in weeks 1, 3, 5, 7, 11, 15, 19 and 23. Prior to enrollment, standard therapy consisting of radiotherapy alone, temozolomide alone, or radiochemotherapy with temozolomide had been administered to patients, with the combination being received by most patients. For exploratory analyses, longitudinal TCRB deep sequencing was carried out in some 25 treated patients wherever samples were available. Of the 30 to 35 treated patients, approximately 62% were male and around 38% were female, and a mean age of approximately 40 years was recorded. Peripheral blood was drawn at six visits: V03 (baseline), V05, V07, V10, V12 and V13. In the chemotherapy-containing groups, vaccination started alongside temozolomide cycles, whereas in patients who had radiotherapy alone it started 4-6 weeks after radiotherapy.

The germline V gene (reference sequence) sets CDR1 to PRHDT and CDR2 to FYEKMQ. V drops 5 bases and J drops 5 bases, leaving 15 bases in between. The CDR3 runs 14 amino acids, cysteine and phenylalanine included. Kept here is only the CDR3 DNA, which spans 42 bases and is read in frame from base 1. Notes on this clone: Its antigen is still unknown. Base qualities were left out, and no much larger clone turns up one base away.

Taken with the paper, the label for time point translates to: week 23, last vaccination. Every vaccine dose consisted of 300 ug of a 20-mer mutant IDH1 peptide in Montanide, administered subcutaneously together with topical imiquimod. Newly diagnosed WHO grade 3 or 4 IDH1-mutant astrocytomas showing loss of nuclear ATRX were present in the donors. The samples were drawn from NOA16, a multicentre, single-arm, open-label phase I trial in Germany that tested a mutant IDH1 peptide vaccine in humans for the first time. Genomic DNA for TCRB sequencing was extracted from EDTA blood using the DNeasy Blood and Tissue Kit. Libraries came from the immunoSEQ multiplex PCR assay. Rearranged TCR beta chain sequences were amplified with the hsTCRB Kit following the manufacturer's protocol. Sequencing of TCRB libraries was carried out on an Illumina MiSeq. Processing in the source paper ran as follows. The proprietary platform of the kit vendor was used for demultiplexing, trimming and gene mapping. TCRdb holds this immuneACCESS table with in-frame rearrangements only. Some clones are missing; in checked studies, unresolved V genes explain under half, and the rest has no known cause. V, J and clone size are those of that table, while D and trimming were read from the DNA. The sample table contains 40,000 or so clones; only one count was recorded for approximately 76% of them. 5% to 6.5% of the sample comes from the top ten.

Study-wide conclusions, independent of this receptor: Selection of PBMC samples for TCRB deep sequencing was based on availability. Changes in the top peripheral T cell clonotypes picked up by TCRB sequencing did not appear to be linked to pseudoprogression. Across multiple MHC alleles, vaccine-induced immune responses were seen in around 93% of patients. The authors noted that analyses of patient blood samples could not be reproduced because of sample limitations.

Source: PBMCs, taken from a glioma patient whose treatment included an IDH1 peptide vaccine. The rearranged segments are TRBV13 and TRBJ1-1, with TRBD1 perhaps the D gene, on 6 matching bases. This sequence was found in a man aged 50 to 60 with glioma. The bases read TGTGCCAGCAGCGCCTTATCAGGGGAGACTGAAGCTTTCTTT. This codes for CASSALSGETEAFF.